This T cell receptor beta chain was sequenced during a study of cytomegalovirus exposure and HLA in healthy donors. Whole-study context: Per a later analysis, the 550 to 850 first-cohort and 120 validation repertoires shared one platform.

The donors were part of the validation cohort of 100 to 150 subjects. That cohort was separate from the first cohort, which comprised 670 or so subjects. Method: immunoSEQ multiplex PCR; TCRdb's copy keeps in-frame clones and lacks some. In the table there are approximately 280,000 clones, 88% of which are singletons. About this clone: Its target is unknown.

Germline values: CDR1 GTSNPN, CDR2 SVGIG (reference sequence). This CDR3 is 12 amino acids long. The junction had 7 bases not matched to a gene; V was cut back by 2 bases and J by 9 bases. Whole-study findings and limits: The study recorded more than 150 TCR beta chains that were cytomegalovirus-associated. Reports described diagnosis of cytomegalovirus status by the classifier as highly specific and sensitive.

The sequenced material came from PBMCs. The chain couples TRBV30 to TRBJ2-7, with TRBD2 identical over 7 bases. The source is a woman in her late teens or twenties in good health and CMV-seronegative. CDR3: CAWSSPPGGQYF. Here the CDR3 DNA reads TGTGCCTGGAGTTCGCCCCCGGGGGGGCAGTACTTC.